Listed below are T cell receptor beta chains from one sample, sequenced in a study of radiotherapy plus CTLA-4 blockade in lung cancer. TCRdb's table, derived via immunoSEQ multiplex PCR, lists solely in-frame clones and lacks some. The sample yields 85,000 to 90,000 clones, around 72% seen once. The sequences come from peripheral blood, collected from a patient treated with radiotherapy plus ipilimumab. These TCRs come from a human donor with non-small cell lung cancer that progressed on radiotherapy plus ipilimumab. CDR3s include the opening cysteine and the closing phenylalanine or tryptophan. A D gene is named only where the DNA matches it firmly. Clone size is shown for a subset of rows, as once, few, many or a class of expanded clone.

>TRBV6-5|-|TRBJ2-3|-
TGTGCCAGCAATCCTTCACTCACCACAGATACGCAGTATTTT
CASNPSLTTDTQYF
>TRBV6-1|-|TRBJ1-4|TRBD1
TGTGCCAGCAGTGCAACCGGGACAGCAAATGAAAAACTGTTTTTT
CASSATGTANEKLFF
>TRBV6-1|once|TRBJ2-2|-
TGTGCCAGCGACCGGGCGGGTATGCTGTTTTTT
CASDRAGMLFF
>TRBV4-1|-|TRBJ1-3|-
TGCGCCAGCAGCCAAGAACGGGGGGCCGGAAACACCATATATTTT
CASSQERGAGNTIYF
>TRBV14|once|TRBJ2-3|-
TGTGCCAGCAGCCAAGAAAGCCGGGGGGCAGCAGATACGCAGTATTTT
CASSQESRGAADTQYF
>TRBV28|once|TRBJ2-2|-
TGTGCCAGCATTGGTACACCGAACACCGGGGAGCTGTTTTTT
CASIGTPNTGELFF
>TRBV28|-|TRBJ1-5|-
TGTGCCAGCAGTTTATCTGGCAGCAATCAGCCCCAGCATTTT
CASSLSGSNQPQHF
>TRBV29-1|-|TRBJ2-7|-
TGCAGCGTTGCAATCGGTAACTACGAGCAGTACTTC
CSVAIGNYEQYF
>TRBV27|-|TRBJ2-7|-
TGTGCCAGCAGTCCTACTCTAAGGGCCTATGCCCAATACGAGCAGTACTTC
CASSPTLRAYAQYEQYF
>TRBV7-3|-|TRBJ2-6|-
TGTGCCAGCAGCTTAGGTAGCGTGAGCTCTGGGGCCAACGTCCTGACTTTC
CASSLGSVSSGANVLTF
>TRBV19|-|TRBJ2-1|TRBD1
TGTGCCAGTAGTATAGATCAGGACAGGGGTGATGAGCAGTTCTTC
CASSIDQDRGDEQFF
>TRBV28|-|TRBJ2-7|TRBD2
TGTGCCAGCAGTTTAGTCCCTGCTGGACTAGCCCAGTACGAGCAGTACTTC
CASSLVPAGLAQYEQYF
>TRBV6-5|many|TRBJ2-1|-
TGTGCCAGCAGTTACTCCGAGGAGGTCGCATACAATGAGCAGTTCTTC
CASSYSEEVAYNEQFF
>TRBV19|few|TRBJ1-1|-
TGTGCCAGTAGTGCCGCACGGAACACTGAAGCTTTCTTT
CASSAARNTEAFF
>TRBV7-9|-|TRBJ2-5|-
TGTGCCAGCAGCTTAGTAGGGGCCCAAGAGACCCAGTACTTC
CASSLVGAQETQYF
>TRBV6-1|-|TRBJ1-4|TRBD1
TGTGCCAGCAGTGAAGGAAGGAGGGGGCTCACTAATGAAAAACTGTTTTTT
CASSEGRRGLTNEKLFF
>TRBV5-5|-|TRBJ2-2|TRBD1
TGTGCCAGCCGGACAGGGGGGGCCGGGGAGCTGTTTTTT
CASRTGGAGELFF
>TRBV6-4|-|TRBJ1-1|TRBD1
TGTGCCAGCAGTAAAGGGGGCGCAAACACTGAAGCTTTCTTT
CASSKGGANTEAFF
>TRBV4-2|-|TRBJ2-6|TRBD1
TGTGCCAGCAGCCTTAGACAGGGGGGGGGCTCTGGGGCCAACGTCCTGACTTTC
CASSLRQGGGSGANVLTF
>TRBV13|-|TRBJ1-2|-
TGTGCCAGCAGCTTGCCCGGTAGAGGCTACACCTTC
CASSLPGRGYTF
>TRBV5-6|-|TRBJ1-4|-
TGTGCCAGCAGCACCCGGGAGGGGTTTTCTGAAAAACTGTTTTTT
CASSTREGFSEKLFF
>TRBV5-1|-|TRBJ2-7|-
TGCGCCAGCAGCTTGGGTGACTACGAGCAGTACTTC
CASSLGDYEQYF
>TRBV5-1|-|TRBJ1-1|-
TGCGCCAGCAGCTTGTCAGTGAGTATGAACACTGAAGCTTTCTTT
CASSLSVSMNTEAFF
>TRBV15|-|TRBJ2-3|TRBD2
TGTGCCACCAGCAGAGATCTAATATCGGCGGGAGGGCAGGATACGCAGTATTTT
CATSRDLISAGGQDTQYF
>TRBV4-3|-|TRBJ1-5|-
TGCGCCAGCAGCCAGGACCAAGGCCAGCCCCAGCATTTT
CASSQDQGQPQHF
>TRBV7-9|-|TRBJ1-2|TRBD1
TGTGCCAGCAGCTCAACTCACAGGGGTGGCTACACCTTC
CASSSTHRGGYTF